This is a list of T cell receptor beta chains from one sample in a study of cytomegalovirus exposure and HLA in healthy donors. This table comes from immunoSEQ multiplex PCR, and its TCRdb copy is limited to in-frame clones, with some not included. The sample contains roughly 200,000 clones, 80% to 90% of which appear only once. The sequencing input was PBMCs. Receptors originate from a woman aged 18 to 35 in good health and CMV-seronegative. Both conserved end residues are part of each CDR3. D genes are given only for firm matches. Size is omitted from some rows. Given values are once, few, many or a class for expanded clones.

>TRBJ2-3|.|TRBV10-1|.
CASSPQTADTQYF
TGCGCCAGCAGTCCGCAGACAGCAGATACGCAGTATTTT
>TRBJ1-1|.|TRBV6-6|once
CASGGGLNTEAFF
TGTGCCAGCGGGGGAGGCTTGAACACTGAAGCTTTCTTT
>TRBJ2-3|.|TRBV9|.
CASSVYWELGTDTQYF
TGTGCCAGCAGCGTATATTGGGAGCTTGGCACAGATACGCAGTATTTT
>TRBJ2-7|.|TRBV9|once
CASSVDPQGTYEQYF
TGTGCCAGCAGCGTAGATCCCCAGGGAACCTACGAGCAGTACTTC
>TRBJ2-5|.|TRBV6-5|.
CASSYSTVGGTQYF
TGTGCCAGCAGTTACTCGACGGTGGGGGGGACCCAGTACTTC
>TRBJ1-1|.|TRBV7-3|.
CASSYSRNTEAFF
TGTGCCAGCAGCTATTCCCGGAACACTGAAGCTTTCTTT
>TRBJ2-5|TRBD1|TRBV15|.
CATRRTGVLETQYF
TGTGCCACCAGGAGAACAGGGGTCTTAGAGACCCAGTACTTC
>TRBJ1-1|TRBD1|TRBV5-6|.
CASSPGTGVGTEAFF
TGTGCCAGCAGCCCCGGGACAGGGGTGGGGACTGAAGCTTTCTTT
>TRBJ2-2|TRBD2|TRBV6-5|.
CASSSGLWNTGELFF
TGTGCCAGCAGTTCGGGACTATGGAACACCGGGGAGCTGTTTTTT
>TRBJ1-2|.|TRBV9|.
CASSARAGAGAGVYGYTF
TGTGCCAGCAGCGCTCGGGCCGGAGCGGGGGCTGGAGTCTATGGCTACACCTTC
>TRBJ1-5|.|TRBV5-6|.
CASSLRGASNQPQHF
TGTGCCAGCAGCTTGCGCGGGGCGAGCAATCAGCCCCAGCATTTT
>TRBJ1-1|TRBD1|TRBV27|.
CASSDQGQGTAFF
TGTGCCAGCAGTGACCAGGGACAGGGAACGGCTTTCTTT
>TRBJ1-5|.|TRBV7-2|once
CASSLELGQRQPQHF
TGTGCCAGCAGCTTAGAGCTGGGGCAGCGACAGCCCCAGCATTTT
>TRBJ2-1|TRBD2|TRBV13|.
CASSPAGLAGYNEQFF
TGTGCCAGCAGCCCGGCGGGACTAGCGGGATACAATGAGCAGTTCTTC
>TRBJ1-2|.|TRBV27|.
CASSPATGYGANYGYTF
TGTGCCAGCAGTCCCGCCACAGGGTACGGGGCTAACTATGGCTACACCTTC
>TRBJ2-7|.|TRBV7-9|once
CASSLERPYEQYF
TGTGCCAGCAGCTTAGAGCGACCCTACGAGCAGTACTTC
>TRBJ2-3|.|TRBV7-2|.
CASSLAGGTTGPDTQYF
TGTGCCAGCAGCTTAGCGGGCGGGACGACGGGGCCAGATACGCAGTATTTT
>TRBJ1-5|.|TRBV29-1|.
CSWAGQPQHF
TGCAGCTGGGCAGGTCAGCCCCAGCATTTT
>TRBJ1-1|TRBD1|TRBV30|.
CAWSVPRQGLTEAFF
TGTGCCTGGAGTGTACCCCGACAGGGACTTACTGAAGCTTTCTTT
>TRBJ2-7|.|TRBV11-2|.
CASSLGGNSYEQYF
TGTGCCAGCAGCTTAGGAGGGAACTCCTACGAGCAGTACTTC
>TRBJ2-4|TRBD2|TRBV30|.
CAWSELAGAKNIQYF
TGTGCCTGGAGTGAGCTAGCGGGAGCCAAAAACATTCAGTACTTC
>TRBJ2-3|TRBD1|TRBV25-1|.
CASSEYMRTGASTDTQYF
TGTGCCAGCAGTGAATATATGCGGACAGGGGCTAGCACAGATACGCAGTATTTT
>TRBJ1-2|.|TRBV12-2|.
CASRLGGPSGEGYTF
TGTGCAAGTCGCTTAGGGGGGCCGTCAGGTGAAGGCTACACCTTC
>TRBJ2-5|TRBD2|TRBV7-3|.
CASSPLAGVKETQYF
TGTGCCAGCAGCCCCCTAGCGGGAGTGAAAGAGACCCAGTACTTC
>TRBJ1-1|.|TRBV5-5|.
CASSPERASSNTEAFF
TGTGCCAGCAGCCCGGAGAGGGCCTCCTCGAACACTGAAGCTTTCTTT
>TRBJ1-1|.|TRBV5-4|few
CASSSWGSHTEAFF
TGTGCCAGCAGCTCCTGGGGCAGCCACACTGAAGCTTTCTTT
>TRBJ2-7|TRBD1|TRBV6-1|.
CASSYGTGGDEQYF
TGTGCCAGCTCATACGGGACAGGGGGGGACGAGCAGTACTTC
>TRBJ2-7|TRBD1|TRBV10-1|.
CASSKEQGPYEQYF
TGCGCCAGCAGTAAAGAACAGGGGCCCTACGAGCAGTACTTC
>TRBJ2-3|.|TRBV9|once
CASTGRGDTQYF
TGTGCCAGCACGGGTCGGGGAGATACGCAGTATTTT
>TRBJ2-5|.|TRBV11-3|.
CASSPRTEETQYF
TGTGCCAGCAGCCCCAGGACAGAAGAGACCCAGTACTTC
>TRBJ2-2|TRBD2|TRBV4-1|once
CASSHSGAGLAVIGAGELFF
TGCGCCAGCAGCCACTCCGGGGCGGGACTAGCTGTGATTGGCGCCGGGGAGCTGTTTTTT
>TRBJ2-5|TRBD2|TRBV5-6|.
CASSIGRAPQETQYF
TGTGCCAGCAGCATCGGGAGGGCCCCCCAAGAGACCCAGTACTTC
>TRBJ1-2|TRBD1|TRBV5-6|.
CASKQGGSYGYTF
TGTGCCAGCAAACAAGGGGGCTCCTATGGCTACACCTTC
>TRBJ1-6|.|TRBV19|.
CASRDSGGSYNSPLHF
TGTGCCAGTAGAGATAGTGGCGGCTCCTATAATTCACCCCTCCACTTT
>TRBJ2-1|TRBD2|TRBV29-1|once
CSAGRSWAEQFF
TGCAGCGCCGGGAGGTCTTGGGCTGAGCAGTTCTTC
>TRBJ1-5|TRBD1|TRBV19|.
CASSLQGAGNQPQHF
TGTGCCAGTAGTTTACAGGGGGCAGGCAATCAGCCCCAGCATTTT